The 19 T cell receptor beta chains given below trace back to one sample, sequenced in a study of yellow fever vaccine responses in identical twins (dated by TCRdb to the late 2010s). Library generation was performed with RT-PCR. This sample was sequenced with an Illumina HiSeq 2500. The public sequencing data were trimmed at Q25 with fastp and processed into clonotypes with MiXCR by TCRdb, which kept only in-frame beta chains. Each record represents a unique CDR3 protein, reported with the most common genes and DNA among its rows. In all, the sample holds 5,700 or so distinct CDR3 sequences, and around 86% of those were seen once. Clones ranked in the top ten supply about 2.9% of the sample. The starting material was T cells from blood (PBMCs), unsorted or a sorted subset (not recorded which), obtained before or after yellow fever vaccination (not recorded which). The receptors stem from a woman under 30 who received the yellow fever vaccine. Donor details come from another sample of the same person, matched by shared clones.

The chain's CDR3 is CASSFLGVRGNQPQHF. For the CDR3, the DNA is TGTGCCAGCAGTTTTCTTGGGGTCCGCGGCAATCAGCCCCAGCATTTT. The J gene is TRBJ1-5, the V gene TRBV28; no clear D gene. Looked up from germline, CDR1 is MDHEN and CDR2 is SYDVKM. V was trimmed by 3 bases and J by 2 bases, leaving 14 bases between them. The CDR3 extends over 16 amino acids.

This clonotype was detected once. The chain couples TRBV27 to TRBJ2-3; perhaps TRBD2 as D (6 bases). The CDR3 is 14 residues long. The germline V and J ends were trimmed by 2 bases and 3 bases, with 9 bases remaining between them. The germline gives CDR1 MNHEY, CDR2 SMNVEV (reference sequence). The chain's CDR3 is CASSLGGSTDTQYF. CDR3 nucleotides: TGTGCCAGCAGTTTAGGGGGGAGTACAGATACGCAGTATTTT.

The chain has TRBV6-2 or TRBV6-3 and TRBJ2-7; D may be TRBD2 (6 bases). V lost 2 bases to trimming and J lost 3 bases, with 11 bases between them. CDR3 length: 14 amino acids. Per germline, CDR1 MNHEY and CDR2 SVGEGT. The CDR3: CASSYEYGGYEQYF. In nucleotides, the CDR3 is TGTGCCAGCAGTTACGAATACGGGGGCTACGAGCAGTACTTC.

The CDR3 bases are TGCAGTGCTTCGACTAGCGGGCGTCACTCCTACGAGCAGTACTTC. Its protein is CSASTSGRHSYEQYF. The V gene is TRBV20-1, the J gene TRBJ2-7; 10 bases align to TRBD2. Germline lookup yields CDR1 DFQATT and CDR2 SNEGSKA (reference sequence). The CDR3 extends over 15 amino acids. The junction had 7 bases not matched to a gene; V was cut back by 5 bases and J by 0 bases.

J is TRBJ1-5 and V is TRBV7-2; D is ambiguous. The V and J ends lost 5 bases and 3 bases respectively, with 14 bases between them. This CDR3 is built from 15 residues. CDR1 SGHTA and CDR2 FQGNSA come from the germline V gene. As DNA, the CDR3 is TGTGCCAGCAGCCCTCGTGGGCAGATCAATCAGCCCCAGCATTTT. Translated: CASSPRGQINQPQHF.

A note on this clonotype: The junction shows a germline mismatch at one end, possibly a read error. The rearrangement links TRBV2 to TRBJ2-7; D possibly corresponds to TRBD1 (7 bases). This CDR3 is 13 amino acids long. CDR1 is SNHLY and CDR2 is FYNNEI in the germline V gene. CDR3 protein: CASSERGDRSSSF. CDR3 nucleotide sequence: TGTGCCAGCAGTGAACGCGGGGACAGAAGCAGTTCTTTC.

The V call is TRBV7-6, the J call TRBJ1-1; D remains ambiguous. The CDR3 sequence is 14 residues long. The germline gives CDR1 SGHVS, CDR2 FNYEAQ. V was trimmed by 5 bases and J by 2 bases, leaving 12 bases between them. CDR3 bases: TGTGCCAGCAGCCAGAGGGTTGGAAACACTGAAGCTTTCTTT. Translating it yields CASSQRVGNTEAFF. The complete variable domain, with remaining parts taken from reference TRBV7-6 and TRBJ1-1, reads GAGVSQSPRYKVTKRGQDVALRCDPISGHVSLYWYRQALGQGPEFLTYFNYEAQQDKSGLPNDRFSAERPEGSISTLTIQRTEQRDSAMYRCASSQRVGNTEAFFGQGTRLTVV.

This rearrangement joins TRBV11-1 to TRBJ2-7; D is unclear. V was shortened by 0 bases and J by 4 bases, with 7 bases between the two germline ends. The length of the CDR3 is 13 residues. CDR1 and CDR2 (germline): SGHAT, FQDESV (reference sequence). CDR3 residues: CASSLAVGYEQYF. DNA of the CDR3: TGTGCCAGCAGCTTAGCGGTGGGGTACGAGCAGTACTTC.

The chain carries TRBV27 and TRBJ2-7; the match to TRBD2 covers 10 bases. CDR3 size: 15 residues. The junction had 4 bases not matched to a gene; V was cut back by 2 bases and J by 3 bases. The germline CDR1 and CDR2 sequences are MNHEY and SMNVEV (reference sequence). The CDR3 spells CASSLPSGGDYEQYF. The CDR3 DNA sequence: TGTGCCAGCAGTTTACCCAGCGGGGGGGACTACGAGCAGTACTTC.

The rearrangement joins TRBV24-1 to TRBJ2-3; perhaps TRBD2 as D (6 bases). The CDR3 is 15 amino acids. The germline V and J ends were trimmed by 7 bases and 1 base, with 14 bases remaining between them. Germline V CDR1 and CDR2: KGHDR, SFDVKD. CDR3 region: CATSPGGWGTDTQYF. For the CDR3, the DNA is TGTGCCACCAGCCCCGGGGGTTGGGGCACAGATACGCAGTATTTT.

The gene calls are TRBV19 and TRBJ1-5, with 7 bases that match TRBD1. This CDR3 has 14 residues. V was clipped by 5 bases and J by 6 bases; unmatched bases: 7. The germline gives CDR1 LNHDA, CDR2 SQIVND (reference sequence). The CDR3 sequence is CASSQQGSGQPQHF. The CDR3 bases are TGTGCCAGTAGTCAACAGGGGAGCGGTCAGCCCCAGCATTTT.

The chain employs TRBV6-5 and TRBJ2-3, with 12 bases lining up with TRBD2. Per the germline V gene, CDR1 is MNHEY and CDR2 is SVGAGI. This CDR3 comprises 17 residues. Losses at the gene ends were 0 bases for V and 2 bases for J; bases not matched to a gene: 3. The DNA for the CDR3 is TGTGCCAGCAGTTACTCCTGGACTAGCGGGAACACAGATACGCAGTATTTT. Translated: CASSYSWTSGNTDTQYF.

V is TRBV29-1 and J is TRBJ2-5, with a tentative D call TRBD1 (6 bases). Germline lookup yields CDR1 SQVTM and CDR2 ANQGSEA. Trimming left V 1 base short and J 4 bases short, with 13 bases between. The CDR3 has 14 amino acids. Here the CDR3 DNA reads TGCAGCGTTGAAGTCCAGGGGATGGGAGAGACCCAGTACTTC. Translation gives CSVEVQGMGETQYF.

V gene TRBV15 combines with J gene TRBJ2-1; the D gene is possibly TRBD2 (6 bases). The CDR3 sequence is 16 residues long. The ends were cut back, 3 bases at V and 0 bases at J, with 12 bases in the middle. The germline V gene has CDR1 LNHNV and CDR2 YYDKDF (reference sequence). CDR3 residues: CATSSLAEHSYNEQFF. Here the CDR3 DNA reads TGTGCCACCAGCAGTTTAGCGGAACACTCCTACAATGAGCAGTTCTTC.

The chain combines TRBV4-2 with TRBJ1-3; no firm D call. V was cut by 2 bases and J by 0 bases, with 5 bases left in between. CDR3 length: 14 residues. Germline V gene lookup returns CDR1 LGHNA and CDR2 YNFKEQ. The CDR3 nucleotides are TGTGCCAGCAGCCAACAGGACTCTGGAAACACCATATATTTT. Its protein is CASSQQDSGNTIYF.

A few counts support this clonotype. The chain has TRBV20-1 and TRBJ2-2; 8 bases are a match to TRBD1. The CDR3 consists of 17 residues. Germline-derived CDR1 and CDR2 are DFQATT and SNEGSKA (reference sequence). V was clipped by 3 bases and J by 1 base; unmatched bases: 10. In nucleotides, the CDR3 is TGCAGTGCTAGGAGAAAAAGGACAGGGCTGAACACCGGGGAGCTGTTTTTT. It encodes CSARRKRTGLNTGELFF.

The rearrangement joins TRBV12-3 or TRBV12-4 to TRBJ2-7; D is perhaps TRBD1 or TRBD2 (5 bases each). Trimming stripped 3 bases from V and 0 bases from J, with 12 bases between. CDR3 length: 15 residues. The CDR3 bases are TGTGCCAGCAGTTTGGGACGGGTAGCCTCCTACGAGCAGTACTTC. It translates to CASSLGRVASYEQYF.

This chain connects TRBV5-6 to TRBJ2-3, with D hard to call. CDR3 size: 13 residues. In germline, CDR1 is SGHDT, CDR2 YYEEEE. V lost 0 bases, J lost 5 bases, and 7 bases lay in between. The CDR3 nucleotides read TGTGCCAGCAGCTTGGTTGCCGAAGATACGCAGTATTTT. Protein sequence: CASSLVAEDTQYF.

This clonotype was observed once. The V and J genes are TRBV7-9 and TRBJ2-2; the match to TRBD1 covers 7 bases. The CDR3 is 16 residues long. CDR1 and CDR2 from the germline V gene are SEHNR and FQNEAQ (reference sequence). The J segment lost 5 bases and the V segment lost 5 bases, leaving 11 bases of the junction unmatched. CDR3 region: CASSRIPGGLTGELFF. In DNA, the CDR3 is TGTGCCAGCAGCCGCATCCCAGGGGGTTTGACCGGGGAGCTGTTTTTT.